Below, 10 T cell receptor beta chains from the same sample are listed, as sequenced in a study of T cells in Graves' hyperthyroidism and ophthalmopathy. The CDR3 regions of TCR beta were amplified from RNA transcripts. Primed by the HTBI set, a first-round RT-PCR was run on the TCR CDR3. MiXCR was run by TCRdb on the multiplex PCR reads, yielding one entry per CDR3 protein. The sample includes 340,000 or so distinct CDR3 sequences, approximately 16% of them seen just once. Sequenced material: blood. These receptors originate from a man aged 25-45 years with Graves' hyperthyroidism.

This clonotype was seen ten or more times. The DNA of the CDR3 is TGCGCCAGCAGCTTGGGCGGGAGGGGATCCTACAATGAGCAGTTCTTC. Its protein product is CASSLGGRGSYNEQFF. The chain employs TRBV5-1 and TRBJ2-1; 9 bases align to TRBD2. Germline values: CDR1 SGHRS, CDR2 YFSETQ. This CDR3 is 16 amino acids long. Trimming removed 0 bases from V and 1 base from J; junction bases left unmatched: 2.

The chain has TRBV24-1 and TRBJ2-7; TRBD2 is a possible D gene (5 bases). The V gene lost 3 bases and the J gene lost 4 bases, with 18 bases spanning the gap. Germline CDR1 reads KGHDR; CDR2 reads SFDVKD. This CDR3 is 16 amino acids long. The CDR3 DNA reads as TGTGCCACCAGTGATCCAATCCGGGATCCTACTTACGAGCAGTACTTC. This sequence encodes CATSDPIRDPTYEQYF.

V gene TRBV6-1 combines with J gene TRBJ2-5; 8 nucleotides line up with TRBD1. Germline V gene lookup returns CDR1 MNHNS and CDR2 SASEGT. The CDR3 is 16 amino acids. Unmatched junction bases numbered 17, after V lost 11 bases and J lost 3 bases. CDR3 DNA: TGTGCCGGACAGAGGAAGGCGACAGGGGATGAAGAGACCCAGTACTTC. Translation: CAGQRKATGDEETQYF.

The chain combines TRBV15 with TRBJ2-7; a weak D match, TRBD2 (6 bases). Germline-derived CDR1 and CDR2 are LNHNV and YYDKDF (reference sequence). Deletions cut 1 base from V and 3 bases from J, with 16 bases between. The CDR3 is 16 residues long. CDR3 DNA: TGTGCCACCAGCAGAGGTGACCCTAGCGAGAACTACGAGCAGTACTTC. This codes for CATSRGDPSENYEQYF.

This clonotype was recorded many times. V usage is TRBV12-3 or TRBV12-4 and J usage is TRBJ2-1; no reliable D call. V lost 7 bases and J 0 bases, leaving 10 bases between the germline ends. The CDR3 sequence is 14 residues long. The CDR3 loop is CASNPSGSYNEQFF. CDR3 sequence (DNA): TGTGCCAGCAACCCGTCGGGCTCCTACAATGAGCAGTTCTTC.

This clonotype was observed many times. This chain joins TRBV11-2 and TRBJ2-3; D gene unclear. This CDR3 contains 16 residues. The germline gives CDR1 SGHAT, CDR2 FQNNGV. Trimming shortened V by 5 bases and J by 2 bases, and 17 bases separated the two germline ends. The CDR3 DNA sequence: TGTGCCAGCAGCCCCCCCGGATGGAACGACACAGATACGCAGTATTTT. Protein: CASSPPGWNDTDTQYF.

As to this clonotype: A clone one base away is much larger, so this may be a read error. The J gene is TRBJ1-6, the V gene TRBV3-1; 7 bases fit TRBD1. Per germline, CDR1 LGHDT and CDR2 YNNKEL (reference sequence). The CDR3 has 16 amino acids. This chain's CDR3 is CASSPRTGWGNSPLYF. CDR3 sequence (DNA): TGTGCCAGCAGCCCCCGGACAGGCTGGGGTAATTCACCCCTCTACTTT.

This clonotype occurred once. The limits of the CDR3 on the DNA are not certain, so only TCRdb's listed CDR3 is given. This chain links TRBV5-1 with TRBJ2-7. The CDR3 spans 17 residues, counting both ends. Germline V CDR1 and CDR2: SGHRS, YFSETQ. The CDR3 loop is CASSFYICSAGNYEQYF.

As for this clonotype: A junction end diverges from the germline sequence, so it may reflect a read error. This rearrangement joins TRBV20-1 to TRBJ2-7; D gene uncertain. Germline CDR1 and CDR2: DFQATT and SNEGSKA (reference sequence). The CDR3 consists of 13 residues. CDR3 residues: CSATSGPAYGQYF. The CDR3 DNA is TGCAGTGCTACCTCGGGCCCGGCCTACGGGCAGTACTTC.

A few counts support this clonotype. This rearrangement joins TRBV12-3 or TRBV12-4 to TRBJ1-4; D not certain. The V end lost 6 bases, the J end lost 9 bases, and 14 bases lay between the germline ends. The length of the CDR3 is 13 residues. The DNA of the CDR3 is TGTGCCAGCAGCCTTACGAGGAGGAAAAAACTGTTTTTT. Its protein is CASSLTRRKKLFF.